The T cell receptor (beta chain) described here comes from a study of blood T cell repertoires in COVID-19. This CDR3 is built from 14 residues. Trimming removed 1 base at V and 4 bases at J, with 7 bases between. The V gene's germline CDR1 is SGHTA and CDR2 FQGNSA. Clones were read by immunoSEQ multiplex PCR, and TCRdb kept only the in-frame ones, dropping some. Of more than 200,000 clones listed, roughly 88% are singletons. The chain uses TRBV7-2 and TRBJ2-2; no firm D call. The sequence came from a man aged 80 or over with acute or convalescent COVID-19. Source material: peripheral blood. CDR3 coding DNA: TGTGCCAGCAGCTTAGGAGCTGGCACCGGGGAGCTGTTTTTT. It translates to CASSLGAGTGELFF. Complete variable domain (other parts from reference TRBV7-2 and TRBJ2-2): GAGVSQSPSNKVTEKGKDVELRCDPISGHTALYWYRQSLGQGLEFLIYFQGNSAPDKSGLPSDRFSAERTGGSVSTLTIQRTQQEDSAVYLCASSLGAGTGELFFGEGSRLTVL.